This TCR beta chain is drawn from a study of blood T cell repertoires in COVID-19. Study-level background: Samples taken during acute and convalescent COVID-19 were collected in the United States, Italy and Spain.

Clinical history reported by participants formed the basis on which cohorts were assigned. V lost 0 bases and J lost 2, with 8 bases in between. CDR3 length: 14 residues. The germline gives CDR1 SGHTA, CDR2 FQGNSA. Authors' processing steps: Nucleated cell counts were estimated from reference gene primer amplification. Using immunoSEQ multiplex PCR, the repertoire was profiled, and TCRdb retains in-frame clones only, with some absent. V and J calls plus clone size are reproduced from that table; the DNA served to infer D and trimming. The profile shows about 230,000 clones, about 84% of them singletons.

Sequenced sample: PBMCs or T cells enriched from blood (not recorded which). The chain combines TRBV7-2 with TRBJ2-7, with D possibly matching TRBD1 (6 bases). The TCR sequence derives from a man aged 55 to 70 who had recovered from COVID-19. The CDR3 DNA follows: TGTGCCAGCAGCTTAGCGGGGACAACCTACGAGCAGTACTTC. This sequence encodes CASSLAGTTYEQYF.